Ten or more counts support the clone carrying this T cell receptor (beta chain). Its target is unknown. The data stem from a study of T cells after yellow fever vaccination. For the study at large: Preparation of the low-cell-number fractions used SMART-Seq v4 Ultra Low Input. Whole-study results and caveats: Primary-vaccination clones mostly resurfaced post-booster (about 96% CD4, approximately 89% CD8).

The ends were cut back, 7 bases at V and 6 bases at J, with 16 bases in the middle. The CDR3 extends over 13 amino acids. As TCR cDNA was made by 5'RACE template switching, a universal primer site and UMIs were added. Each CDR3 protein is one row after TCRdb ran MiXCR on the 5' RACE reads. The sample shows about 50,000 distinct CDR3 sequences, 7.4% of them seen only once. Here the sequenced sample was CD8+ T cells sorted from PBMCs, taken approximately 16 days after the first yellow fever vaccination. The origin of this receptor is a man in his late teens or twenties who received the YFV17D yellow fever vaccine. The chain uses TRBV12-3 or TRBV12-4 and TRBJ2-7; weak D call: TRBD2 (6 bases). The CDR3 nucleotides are TGTGCCAGCACCCTCGGGGGTCGTTCCGAGCAGTACTTC. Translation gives CASTLGGRSEQYF.